The 8 T cell receptor beta chains in this list originate from one sample, sequenced in a study of T cell responses to AZD1222 COVID-19 vaccine. Sequencing was performed with immunoSEQ multiplex PCR; in TCRdb, only in-frame clones are kept and a portion is missing. The data contain about 92,000 clones, 85% to 90% of them singletons. The sequencing used peripheral blood, collected on day 0 of AZD1222 vaccination. These TCRs come from an adult in good health.

This chain connects TRBV19 to TRBJ2-7; D could derive from TRBD1 or TRBD2 (8 bases each). Trimming removed 6 bases from V and 2 bases from J, with 23 bases in between. The germline gives CDR1 LNHDA, CDR2 SQIVND (reference sequence). The CDR3 has 17 residues. The CDR3 bases are TGTGCCAGTAGCCCTGGACAGGGATATAGCGGGACCTACGAGCAGTACTTC. Encoded protein: CASSPGQGYSGTYEQYF.

The rearrangement uses TRBV24-1 and TRBJ2-6, with 8 bases identical to TRBD1. The CDR3 has 17 amino acids. J gave up 0 bases and V 4 bases, and 4 bases lay outside the gene matches. Germline assignment: CDR1 KGHDR and CDR2 SFDVKD. CDR3 DNA sequence: TGTGCCACCAGTGACCGACAGGGGAACTCTGGGGCCAACGTCCTGACTTTC. It codes for CATSDRQGNSGANVLTF.

CDR3 in amino acids: CASRQQLSSGNTIYF. CDR3 in DNA: TGTGCCAGTAGGCAACAACTTTCCTCTGGAAACACCATATATTTT. The chain couples TRBV19 to TRBJ1-3; D ambiguous. CDR1 and CDR2 from the germline V gene are LNHDA and SQIVND (reference sequence). Trimming cost V 6 bases and J 0 bases, with 12 bases left between them. This CDR3 comprises 15 residues.

A few counts support this clone. The chain carries TRBV4-1 and TRBJ1-5; D is unresolved. V gave up 1 base and J gave up 7 bases, with 14 bases separating them. Germline CDR1 MGHRA, CDR2 YSYEKL. The CDR3 spans 15 residues. The CDR3 protein is CASSQGAGFRQPQHF. The DNA of the CDR3 is TGCGCCAGCAGCCAAGGGGCAGGTTTTAGGCAGCCCCAGCATTTT.

The chain employs TRBV6-6 and TRBJ1-4; D uncertain. Trimming cost V 6 bases and J 8 bases, with 19 bases left between them. Per the germline V gene, CDR1 is MNHNY and CDR2 is SVGAGI (reference sequence). This CDR3 is built from 15 residues. CDR3 in DNA: TGTGCCAGCAGCCCCCGGGGTAGGGTGGAAGAAAAACTGTTTTTT. It translates to CASSPRGRVEEKLFF.

V and J are TRBV5-6 and TRBJ1-2, with unresolved D. Trimming removed 2 bases at V and 7 bases at J, with 15 bases between. This CDR3 has 14 residues. CDR1 is SGHDT, CDR2 YYEEEE, per germline. CDR3 protein: CASSFMTKSGGYTF. As DNA, the CDR3 is TGTGCCAGCAGCTTCATGACCAAAAGCGGTGGCTACACCTTC.

The chain employs TRBV5-1 and TRBJ2-1; TRBD2 agrees at 11 bases. The germline V gene encodes CDR1 SGHRS and CDR2 YFSETQ. There are 16 residues in the CDR3. The J segment lost 7 bases and the V segment lost 4 bases, leaving 10 bases of the junction unmatched. The CDR3 loop reads CASSPVAGGPSNEQFF. The CDR3 DNA reads as TGCGCCAGCAGCCCGGTAGCGGGAGGGCCCTCTAATGAGCAGTTCTTC.

This chain uses TRBV6-4 with TRBJ1-1; D ambiguous. This CDR3 contains 16 residues. V was cut by 6 bases and J by 0 bases, with 17 bases left in between. Per the germline V gene, CDR1 is MRHNA and CDR2 is SNTAGT. The CDR3 coding sequence is TGTGCCAGCAGACAGAGCCCGGGCCCCCTGAACACTGAAGCTTTCTTT. It yields the protein CASRQSPGPLNTEAFF.